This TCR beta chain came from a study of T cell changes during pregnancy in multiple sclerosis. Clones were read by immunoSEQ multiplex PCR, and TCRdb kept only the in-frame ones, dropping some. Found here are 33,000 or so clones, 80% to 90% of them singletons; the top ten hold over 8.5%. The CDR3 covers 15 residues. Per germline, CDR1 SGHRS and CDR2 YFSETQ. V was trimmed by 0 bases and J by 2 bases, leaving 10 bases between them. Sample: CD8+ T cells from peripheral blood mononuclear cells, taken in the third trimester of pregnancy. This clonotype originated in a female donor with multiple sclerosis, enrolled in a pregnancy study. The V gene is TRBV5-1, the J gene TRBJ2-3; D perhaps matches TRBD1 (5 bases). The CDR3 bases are TGCGCCAGCAGCTTGGAAGGCAGGGCCACAGATACGCAGTATTTT. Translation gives CASSLEGRATDTQYF.